The next 19 T cell receptor beta chains were all read from a single sample in a study of blood T cells in healthy people across ages. Then a second PCR, running about 6 to 11 cycles, was carried out with a sample-barcoded 5' primer and a J-beta primer mix. Via MiXCR, TCRdb re-called the 5' RACE reads, giving one row per CDR3 protein. The table has about 630,000 distinct CDR3 sequences, around 20% seen once; the top ten hold roughly 3.9%. Source material: blood. All receptors come from a man between 70 and 80 years old in good health.

This chain uses TRBV21-1 with TRBJ2-4. TRBV21-1 is a known pseudogene. The length of the CDR3 is 16 residues. CDR3 sequence: CASSKEVAIAKNIQYF. The DNA of the CDR3 is TGTGCCAGCAGCAAAGAGGTAGCAATAGCCAAAAACATTCAGTACTTC.

Notes on this clonotype: Its ends do not fully match the called genes, so a read error is possible. This chain uses TRBV12-3 or TRBV12-4 with TRBJ2-3, with no clear D. The length of the CDR3 is 14 residues. CDR3 sequence reads: CAGSLLQGTDTQYF. The CDR3, as DNA: TGTGCCGGCAGTTTATTGCAGGGCACAGATACGCAGTATTTT.

J is TRBJ1-1 and V is TRBV5-6; possibly TRBD1 for D (5 bases). V was pared by 4 bases and J by 0 bases, with 19 bases between. The CDR3 is 17 residues long. Germline V gene sequence: CDR1 SGHDT, CDR2 YYEEEE. CDR3 residues: CASSARVSRDVNTEAFF. CDR3 bases: TGTGCCAGCAGCGCGAGAGTCTCGCGGGACGTGAACACTGAAGCTTTCTTT.

The chain joins TRBV24-1 to TRBJ2-1; 7 bases are shared with TRBD2. Trimming at V came to 5 bases and at J to 7 bases, leaving 4 bases not matched to a gene. CDR1 and CDR2 from the germline V gene are KGHDR and SFDVKD. The CDR3 runs to 13 residues. The CDR3 sequence: CATSGSGGNEQFF. Written as DNA, the CDR3 is TGTGCCACCAGTGGATCCGGGGGGAATGAGCAGTTCTTC.

The DNA for the CDR3 is TGTGCCAGCAGCGTAGGGAGCGCTAAAGAGACCCAGTACTTC. It is translated as CASSVGSAKETQYF. This chain uses TRBV9 with TRBJ2-5; D ambiguous. With 0 bases removed from V and 3 bases from J, the gap between germline ends came to 9 bases. The CDR3 contains 14 residues. Germline V gives CDR1 SGDLS, CDR2 YYNGEE.

The rearrangement joins TRBV5-1 to TRBJ1-1, with D hard to call. Deletions cut 0 bases from V and 8 bases from J, with 5 bases between. Germline CDR1 is SGHRS and CDR2 is YFSETQ. CDR3 length equals 11 residues. The CDR3 DNA is TGCGCCAGCAGCTTGGAGAAGGAAGCTTTCTTT. Its translation: CASSLEKEAFF.

This rearrangement joins TRBV2 to TRBJ2-1, with 10 bases matching TRBD1. This CDR3 is built from 14 residues. Germline loops: CDR1 SNHLY, CDR2 FYNNEI. V trimming: 7 bases; J trimming: 6 bases; junction bases outside the gene matches: 6. CDR3 region: CASNPGQGSNEQFF. The DNA of the CDR3 is TGTGCCAGCAACCCGGGACAGGGGTCCAATGAGCAGTTCTTC.

This chain connects TRBV5-5 to TRBJ2-1; D is ambiguous. V was pared by 4 bases and J by 8 bases, with 13 bases between. The germline gives CDR1 SGHKS, CDR2 YYEKEE (reference sequence). CDR3 length: 13 residues. The CDR3 coding sequence is TGTGCCAGCAGCATCCCCGGCGCCTATGAGCAGTTCTTC. Protein: CASSIPGAYEQFF.

The rearrangement uses TRBV10-3 and TRBJ2-2, with D unclear. With 4 bases removed from V and 0 bases from J, the gap between germline ends came to 9 bases. The germline CDR1 and CDR2 sequences are ENHRY and SYGVKD. The CDR3 is made up of 15 amino acids. Here the CDR3 reads CAISGSSPNTGELFF. CDR3 coding DNA: TGTGCCATCAGTGGGAGTTCACCGAACACCGGGGAGCTGTTTTTT.

This clonotype was seen only a few times. The conserved closing phenylalanine or tryptophan is absent in this CDR3, likely reflecting a read error. V usage is TRBV20-1 and J usage is TRBJ2-7, with 7 positions matching TRBD1. The CDR3 sequence is 14 residues long. Looked up from germline, CDR1 is DFQATT and CDR2 is SNEGSKA (reference sequence). The V gene end was trimmed by 3 bases and the J gene end by 4 bases; junction bases not matched to a gene: 9. In nucleotides, the CDR3 is TGCAGTGCTAGGGGGGACAGATTACCTTACGAGCAGTACATC. It specifies CSARGDRLPYEQYI.

The chain employs TRBV5-1 and TRBJ2-1; 9 bases are a match to TRBD1. In germline, CDR1 is SGHRS, CDR2 YFSETQ. The CDR3 runs to 14 residues. V lost 4 bases, J lost 5 bases, and 4 bases stayed unmatched. CDR3 sequence reads: CASSGGTGNNEQFF. CDR3 bases: TGCGCCAGCAGCGGGGGGACAGGGAACAATGAGCAGTTCTTC.

This chain connects TRBV25-1 to TRBJ2-5; the D gene is possibly TRBD1 (6 bases). The length of the CDR3 is 13 residues. Deletions cut 1 base from V and 8 bases from J, with 11 bases between. Per germline, CDR1 MGHDK and CDR2 SYGVNS. CDR3 sequence: CASSESRGSTQYF. The DNA of the CDR3 is TGTGCCAGCAGTGAATCCAGGGGAAGCACCCAGTACTTC.

The rearrangement joins TRBV7-2 to TRBJ2-5, with TRBD2 matching 11 bases. Germline V gene sequence: CDR1 SGHTA, CDR2 FQGNSA. CDR3 length equals 16 residues. J lost 3 bases, V lost 4 bases, and 7 bases had no gene match. Here the CDR3 reads CASSSRLAGTKETQYF. In nucleotides, the CDR3 is TGTGCCAGCAGCTCCCGACTAGCGGGAACCAAAGAGACCCAGTACTTC.

This rearrangement joins TRBV7-2 to TRBJ2-5; 8 bases match TRBD2. The germline V gene has CDR1 SGHTA and CDR2 FQGNSA. This CDR3 spans 14 amino acids. V shed 4 bases and J 5 bases; nucleotides not matched to a gene: 6. The CDR3 DNA sequence: TGTGCCAGCAGCTCATCAGCGGGAGACGAGACCCAGTACTTC. Translating it yields CASSSSAGDETQYF.

The chain joins TRBV20-1 to TRBJ2-3; 14 bases map to TRBD2. V dropped 5 bases and J dropped 6; count of bases not matched to a gene: 1. The CDR3 length is 13 residues. The germline CDR1 and CDR2 sequences are DFQATT and SNEGSKA (reference sequence). CDR3 bases: TGCAGTGCTGGGACTAGCGGGAGTGATACGCAGTATTTT. Its translation is CSAGTSGSDTQYF.

The V and J genes are TRBV28 and TRBJ2-5, with a tentative D call TRBD1 (6 bases). V lost 4 bases to trimming and J lost 3 bases, with 18 bases between them. In germline, CDR1 is MDHEN, CDR2 SYDVKM. This CDR3 has 16 amino acids. The CDR3 is CASSWGRARQEETQYF. Written as DNA, the CDR3 is TGTGCCAGCAGTTGGGGACGAGCAAGACAGGAAGAGACCCAGTACTTC.

The J gene is TRBJ2-2, the V gene TRBV3-1, with D possibly TRBD2 on 6 matching bases. V dropped 4 bases and J dropped 10 bases, with 16 bases sitting between them. The CDR3 has 14 amino acids. CDR1 LGHDT and CDR2 YNNKEL come from the germline V gene (reference sequence). In DNA form, the CDR3 reads TGTGCCAGCAGCCTAAGCAACTCGGGAGCGGAGCTGTTTTTT. It yields the protein CASSLSNSGAELFF.

The rearrangement joins TRBV7-2 to TRBJ2-5, with 8 positions matching TRBD2. There are 15 residues in the CDR3. V was pared by 6 bases and J by 4 bases, with 10 bases of the junction left unmatched. Per germline, CDR1 SGHTA and CDR2 FQGNSA. CDR3 in DNA: TGTGCCAGCAGAAGGGAGCTAGCGGGTATAGAGACCCAGTACTTC. It is translated as CASRRELAGIETQYF.

Ten or more counts support this clonotype. The genes are TRBV12-3 or TRBV12-4 and TRBJ2-3, with D possibly being TRBD2 (5 bases). Matching the DNA end better, TRBJ2-5 makes the J call doubtful. The CDR3 length is 13 residues. This CDR3 is CASSLSGRGTQYF. The CDR3 DNA is TGTGCCAGCAGTTTAAGCGGCCGGGGGACCCAGTACTTC.